These 14 T cell receptor beta chains share one sample of origin, sequenced in a study of blood T cells in healthy people across ages. The authors ran a second PCR of about 7 to 11 cycles using a sample-barcoded 5' primer and a J-beta primer mix. A single record per CDR3 protein comes from TCRdb applying MiXCR to the 5' RACE reads. The top ten hold roughly a tenth of the sample, which has about 930,000 distinct CDR3 sequences, almost 30% seen once. The same specimen was also included in a second study, on T cells of mothers and their children.

Sequences were obtained from blood. These receptors all stem from a woman aged 40-49 years in good health.

V usage is TRBV6-2 or TRBV6-3 and J usage is TRBJ2-4, with 11 positions matching TRBD2. The better agreement between TRBJ2-7 and the DNA end casts doubt on the J call. Per germline, CDR1 MNHEY and CDR2 SVGEGT. CDR3 length: 15 residues. CDR3 in DNA: TGTGCCAGCAGCCGACTAGCGGGGAATACCTACGAGCAGTACTTC. It is translated as CASSRLAGNTYEQYF.

This clonotype has just one count. It may be a read error: a sequence one base away is much more abundant. This chain links TRBV3-1 with TRBJ2-7; TRBD2 aligns across 9 bases. Trimming cost V 1 base and J 9 bases; bases outside gene matches: 13. Germline V CDR1 and CDR2: LGHDT, YNNKEL (reference sequence). This CDR3 is built from 16 residues. The CDR3 sequence is CASSQGLAGRRDWQYF. The CDR3 region has the DNA TGTGCCAGCAGCCAAGGTCTAGCGGGGCGGCGTGATTGGCAGTACTTC.

The chain links TRBV5-1 to TRBJ2-3; tentatively, D is TRBD2 (5 bases). Germline loops: CDR1 SGHRS, CDR2 YFSETQ. The CDR3 covers 15 residues. V lost 4 bases and J 3 bases, leaving 15 bases between the germline ends. The CDR3 sequence is CASSPVLDPTDTQYF. In nucleotides, the CDR3 is TGCGCCAGCAGCCCGGTACTAGATCCTACAGATACGCAGTATTTT.

Of note for this clonotype: At one of its ends the junction is not consistent with the germline gene, which may arise from a read error. The V gene is TRBV12-3 or TRBV12-4, the J gene TRBJ2-5, with D possibly called TRBD1 or TRBD2 (5 bases each). CDR3 size: 12 residues. The CDR3 region has the DNA TGTGTCAGCAGCCCGGGGCCAGAGACCCAGTACTTC. Translating gives CVSSPGPETQYF.

For this clonotype: An end of the junction differs from the germline gene, which may be a read error. The chain employs TRBV20-1 and TRBJ2-1; tentatively, D is TRBD2 (6 bases). Germline assignment: CDR1 DFQATT and CDR2 SNEGSKA (reference sequence). This CDR3 region has 14 residues. DNA for the CDR3: TGCAGTGCTAGAGATCGGGGGACTTACAGTGAGCAGTTCTTC. Protein product: CSARDRGTYSEQFF.

This clonotype occurred many times. The chain couples TRBV4-1 to TRBJ2-4, with 7 bases that match TRBD1. V lost 4 bases, J lost 4 bases, and 13 bases stayed unmatched. This CDR3 is built from 17 residues. Germline V gives CDR1 MGHRA, CDR2 YSYEKL. CDR3 nucleotides: TGCGCCAGCAGCCGACCATTGACAGGGCGAGTTAAAAACATTCAGTACTTC. It translates to CASSRPLTGRVKNIQYF.

In this sample, this clonotype turned up a few times. V is TRBV7-9 and J is TRBJ1-1; D may be TRBD1 (5 bases). Germline CDR1 SEHNR, CDR2 FQNEAQ (reference sequence). V gave up 4 bases and J gave up 5 bases, with 23 bases separating them. This CDR3 comprises 17 residues. CDR3 DNA sequence: TGTGCCAGCAGCTCCTACCCTCACCAGGGCCAGTGGACTGAAGCTTTCTTT. Its protein product is CASSSYPHQGQWTEAFF.

As regards this clonotype: This could be a read error, since a much larger clone is one nucleotide away. The chain is built from TRBV7-8 and TRBJ2-4; perhaps D is TRBD1 or TRBD2 (5 bases each). TRBJ2-7 matches the DNA end more closely, so the J call is doubtful. The CDR3 loop spans 13 amino acids. Germline loops: CDR1 SGHVS, CDR2 FQNEAQ. The CDR3 loop is CASLGVNTYEQYF. The CDR3 DNA sequence: TGTGCCAGCTTGGGGGTTAACACATACGAGCAGTACTTC.

Points on this clonotype: Since no conserved phenylalanine or tryptophan closes the CDR3, a read error is the likely cause. The V and J genes are TRBV5-1 and TRBJ1-1; D gene unclear. With 4 bases removed from V and 5 bases from J, the gap between germline ends came to 18 bases. Looked up from germline, CDR1 is SGHRS and CDR2 is YFSETQ. CDR3 length equals 15 residues. CDR3 bases: TGCGCCAGCAGCCCTCAGGATCCGGCTATGACTGAAGCTTTCTTG. Its translation is CASSPQDPAMTEAFL.

V gene TRBV20-1 combines with J gene TRBJ1-6; 12 bases fit TRBD1. Per the germline V gene, CDR1 is DFQATT and CDR2 is SNEGSKA (reference sequence). After removal of 0 bases from V and 4 bases from J, the junction contained 7 bases not matched to a gene. The CDR3 is 18 residues long. The CDR3 region is CSARDFGTGGGYNSPLHF. In DNA form, the CDR3 reads TGCAGTGCTAGAGATTTCGGGACAGGGGGCGGTTATAATTCACCCCTCCACTTT.

V and J are TRBV25-1 and TRBJ2-7, with unresolved D. With the DNA end fitting TRBJ2-5 better, the J assignment may be wrong. CDR1 MGHDK and CDR2 SYGVNS come from the germline V gene. The CDR3 loop spans 13 amino acids. The CDR3 loop is CASSKGIVETQYF. The CDR3 DNA reads TGTGCCAGCTCAAAGGGTATTGTAGAGACCCAGTACTTC.

In this sample, this clonotype turned up many times. The chain employs TRBV7-2 and TRBJ2-7; 7 nucleotides align to TRBD2. Trimming cost V 5 bases and J 3 bases; bases outside gene matches: 7. The CDR3 spans 14 residues. Germline CDR1 reads SGHTA; CDR2 reads FQGNSA. CDR3 DNA: TGTGCCAGCAGCCGCCCGGGGGGAGTCTACGAGCAGTACTTC. Translated: CASSRPGGVYEQYF.

The table lists this clonotype with a few counts. The chain couples TRBV6-6 to TRBJ2-5; unclear D gene. V lost 8 bases to trimming and J lost 3 bases, with 13 bases between them. This CDR3 has 13 residues. CDR1 and CDR2 from the germline V gene are MNHNY and SVGAGI (reference sequence). The CDR3 here is CASGSGPEETQYF. The CDR3 coding sequence is TGTGCCAGCGGATCAGGACCGGAAGAGACCCAGTACTTC.

This clonotype appeared a few times. V and J are TRBV28 and TRBJ1-4; D is undetermined. CDR1 and CDR2 from the germline V gene are MDHEN and SYDVKM. This CDR3 has 11 residues. The germline V and J ends were trimmed by 7 bases and 10 bases, with 10 bases remaining between them. The CDR3 DNA reads TGTGCCAGCACCCGACGAGGAAAACTGTTTTTT. Amino acids: CASTRRGKLFF.